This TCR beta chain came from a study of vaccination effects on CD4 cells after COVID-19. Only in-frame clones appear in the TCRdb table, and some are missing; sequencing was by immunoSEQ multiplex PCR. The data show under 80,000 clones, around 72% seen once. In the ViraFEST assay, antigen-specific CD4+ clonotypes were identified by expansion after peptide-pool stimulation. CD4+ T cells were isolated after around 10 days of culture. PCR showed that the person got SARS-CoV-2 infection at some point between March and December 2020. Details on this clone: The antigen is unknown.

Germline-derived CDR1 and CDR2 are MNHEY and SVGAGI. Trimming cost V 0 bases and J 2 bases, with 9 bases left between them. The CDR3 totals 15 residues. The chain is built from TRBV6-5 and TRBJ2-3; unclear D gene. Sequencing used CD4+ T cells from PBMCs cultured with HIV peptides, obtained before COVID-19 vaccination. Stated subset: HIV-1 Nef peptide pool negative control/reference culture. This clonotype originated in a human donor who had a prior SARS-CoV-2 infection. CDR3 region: CASSYSNPATDTQYF. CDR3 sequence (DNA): TGTGCCAGCAGTTACTCTAATCCGGCCACAGATACGCAGTATTTT.